This TCR beta chain was identified in a study of a mutant IDH1 vaccine in newly diagnosed glioma. Study-wide background: Patients began vaccination 4-6 weeks after radiotherapy alone, or with temozolomide cycles. Treated patients, averaging approximately 40 years, were about 60% male and approximately 38% female. Whole-study results and caveats: Pseudoprogression appears to have had no connection to changes in top peripheral T cell clonotypes. Of all patients, 93.3% showed vaccine-induced immune responses.

Time point defined: week 11, during vaccination. A single vaccine dose contained 300 ug of mutant IDH1 20-mer peptide, and topical imiquimod was used with it. Trimming removed 7 bases at V and 5 bases at J, with 11 bases between. CDR1 and CDR2 (germline): MNHEY, SVGAGI. The CDR3 contains 12 residues. Sequencing was performed with immunoSEQ multiplex PCR; in TCRdb, only in-frame clones are kept and a portion is missing. The sample carries 100,000 to 150,000 clones, around 80% recorded once. A word on this clone: Its antigen is currently unknown.

The clonotype was recovered from a man between 40 and 49 years old with glioma. V and J are TRBV6-5 and TRBJ2-5; D unresolved. Sequencing used PBMCs, obtained from a glioma patient whose treatment included an IDH1 peptide vaccine. The CDR3 DNA sequence: TGTGCCAGCACGACTGCCAAGGAGACCCAGTACTTC. Translating gives CASTTAKETQYF.